These 29 T cell receptor beta chains came from one sample sequenced in a study of shared clonotypes between healthy human individuals. Clones were sequenced by immunoSEQ multiplex PCR, and TCRdb holds only the in-frame ones, with some missing. The sample records fewer than 600,000 clones, around 79% being singletons. Sequencing used PBMCs. These receptors came from a woman in her thirties or forties in good health. Some clones in this sample may be carry-over from other donors' samples.

V is TRBV2 and J is TRBJ2-5, with 8 bases that match TRBD1. Germline V CDR1 and CDR2: SNHLY, FYNNEI. The CDR3 runs to 12 residues. The J segment lost 1 base and the V segment lost 11 bases, leaving 3 bases of the junction unmatched. As DNA, the CDR3 is TGTGCCGGAACAGGGGGCCAAGAGACCCAGTACTTC. It encodes CAGTGGQETQYF.

The chain links TRBV4-3 to TRBJ2-5; D gene unclear. CDR3 length equals 14 residues. Germline CDR1 is LGHNA and CDR2 is YSLEER. V lost 0 bases to trimming and J lost 5 bases, with 10 bases between them. CDR3 sequence (DNA): TGCGCCAGCAGCCAAGATCTAGGGTTGGAGACCCAGTACTTC. This encodes CASSQDLGLETQYF.

The count of this clone is one. V gene TRBV29-1 combines with J gene TRBJ2-4; 10 bases match TRBD2. Germline assignment: CDR1 SQVTM and CDR2 ANQGSEA. Trimming removed 4 bases from V and 0 bases from J; junction bases left unmatched: 9. The CDR3 totals 17 residues. This CDR3 is CSVVERTSGLAKNIQYF. Here the CDR3 DNA reads TGCAGCGTTGTAGAAAGGACTAGCGGATTAGCCAAAAACATTCAGTACTTC.

The rearrangement uses TRBV6-6 and TRBJ1-5, with 7 bases matching TRBD1. Germline CDR1 reads MNHNY; CDR2 reads SVGAGI (reference sequence). The CDR3 totals 13 residues. Trimming removed 5 bases from V and 7 bases from J; junction bases left unmatched: 5. The CDR3 nucleotides are TGTGCCAGCAGTACAGGGGCAGGACAGCCCCAGCATTTT. Its protein product is CASSTGAGQPQHF.

This clone was counted a few times. The chain couples TRBV29-1 to TRBJ2-1; 12 positions agree with TRBD2. This CDR3 is built from 21 residues. V lost 3 bases and J lost 0; bases outside the gene matches: 18. The germline V gene has CDR1 SQVTM and CDR2 ANQGSEA. CDR3 amino acids: CSVEGRASGRAAWSSYNEQFF. For the CDR3, the DNA is TGCAGCGTTGAGGGACGGGCTAGCGGGAGGGCCGCCTGGAGCTCCTACAATGAGCAGTTCTTC.

The chain joins TRBV6-1 to TRBJ1-2, with 8 bases that match TRBD1. In germline, CDR1 is MNHNS, CDR2 SASEGT. V shed 0 bases, J shed 4 bases, and the junction held 10 bases outside the gene matches. The CDR3 covers 17 residues. CDR3 amino acids: CASSEARDRLFGYGYTF. In DNA, the CDR3 is TGTGCCAGCAGTGAAGCCCGGGACAGGCTCTTCGGCTATGGCTACACCTTC.

J is TRBJ2-7 and V is TRBV5-4, with no clear D. This CDR3 is built from 14 residues. Trimming took off 3 bases at V and 5 bases at J, with 15 bases between the two ends. Germline V lookup: CDR1 SGHNT, CDR2 YYREEE (reference sequence). In DNA form, the CDR3 reads TGTGCCAGCAGCTCACTTTTGAGTAAAAACGAGCAGTACTTC. Its protein is CASSSLLSKNEQYF.

This clone occurred once. The chain carries TRBV7-9 and TRBJ2-7, with no clear D. The CDR3 length is 15 residues. Trimming cost V 2 bases and J 3 bases, with 14 bases left between them. Germline V gene sequence: CDR1 SEHNR, CDR2 FQNEAQ (reference sequence). CDR3 in amino acids: CASSLTSVWGYEQYF. CDR3 nucleotides: TGTGCCAGCAGCTTAACCAGCGTCTGGGGCTACGAGCAGTACTTC.

The CDR3 DNA is TGTGCCAGCAGCTTAGGGGAATACAATGAGCAGTTCTTC. It is translated as CASSLGEYNEQFF. V is TRBV13 and J is TRBJ2-1, with unresolved D. Germline lookup yields CDR1 PRHDT and CDR2 FYEKMQ (reference sequence). CDR3 length: 13 amino acids. V was shortened by 0 bases and J by 4 bases, with 4 bases between the two germline ends.

V usage is TRBV7-2 and J usage is TRBJ2-5; no reliable D call. The V end lost 1 base, the J end lost 2 bases, and 5 bases lay between the germline ends. Germline V gene data show CDR1 as SGHTA and CDR2 as FQGNSA. This CDR3 region has 13 residues. CDR3 nucleotides: TGTGCCAGCAGCTTAGGGTGGCAAGAGACCCAGTACTTC. It codes for CASSLGWQETQYF.

This sequence joins TRBV11-2 and TRBJ2-7, with D perhaps matching TRBD2 (5 bases). The CDR3 is 15 residues long. Germline CDR1 SGHAT, CDR2 FQNNGV. V was pared by 0 bases and J by 4 bases, with 13 bases between. The CDR3 coding sequence is TGTGCCAGCAGCTTAGATCCGGGGAGAGAATACGAGCAGTACTTC. Translating gives CASSLDPGREYEQYF.

In this sample, this clone turned up once. This rearrangement joins TRBV5-4 to TRBJ2-7; 8 bases fit TRBD2. The V segment lost 4 bases and the J segment 7 bases; nucleotides outside the gene matches: 10. The CDR3 consists of 14 residues. The germline gives CDR1 SGHNT, CDR2 YYREEE (reference sequence). The CDR3 DNA is TGTGCCAGCAGCCCCTCGGTGGTAGCGGGAGAGCAGTACTTC. It is translated as CASSPSVVAGEQYF.

The rearrangement joins TRBV5-6 to TRBJ2-1, with D tentatively TRBD1 (6 bases). The CDR3 totals 16 residues. Germline lookup yields CDR1 SGHDT and CDR2 YYEEEE. V gave up 6 bases and J gave up 12 bases, with 28 bases separating them. Written as DNA, the CDR3 is TGTGCCAGCATAGAGTTCGCGTCCAGGGGCCGGATTGGGCAGTTCTTC. Its protein product is CASIEFASRGRIGQFF.

The chain joins TRBV15 to TRBJ2-5, with 9 bases matching TRBD1. Germline values: CDR1 LNHNV, CDR2 YYDKDF (reference sequence). V lost 3 bases, J lost 5 bases, and 7 bases stayed unmatched. The CDR3 runs 15 residues. The CDR3 DNA reads as TGTGCCACCAGCAGCGAGGACAGGGGCTTTGAGACCCAGTACTTC. Residues: CATSSEDRGFETQYF.

The chain is built from TRBV5-1 and TRBJ2-1; maybe TRBD2 (5 bases). Per germline, CDR1 SGHRS and CDR2 YFSETQ. CDR3 length: 14 amino acids. With 2 bases removed from V and 0 bases from J, the gap between germline ends came to 6 bases. The CDR3 here is CASSFEGSYNEQFF. The CDR3 DNA is TGCGCCAGCAGCTTCGAGGGCTCCTACAATGAGCAGTTCTTC. Based on the CDR3 plus reference TRBV5-1 and TRBJ2-1, the full variable domain is KAGVTQTPRYLIKTRGQQVTLSCSPISGHRSVSWYQQTPGQGLQFLFEYFSETQRNKGNFPGRFSGRQFSNSRSEMNVSTLELGDSALYLCASSFEGSYNEQFFGPGTRLTVL.

In nucleotides, the CDR3 is TGTGCCAGCACCCCTGGACCCGGGGCTCCCTACGAGCAGTACTTC. Encoded protein: CASTPGPGAPYEQYF. The V and J genes are TRBV9 and TRBJ2-7, with D perhaps being TRBD1 or TRBD2 (5 bases each). Germline assignment: CDR1 SGDLS and CDR2 YYNGEE. Trimming removed 6 bases at V and 2 bases at J, with 18 bases between. The CDR3 length is 15 residues.

This clone has more than one count but fewer than ten. This rearrangement joins TRBV5-1 to TRBJ1-1; the D is unclear. Trimming pared 6 bases from V and 4 bases from J, leaving 7 bases between. Germline V CDR1 and CDR2: SGHRS, YFSETQ. CDR3 size: 11 residues. The CDR3 loop is CASTSTTEAFF. In DNA, the CDR3 is TGCGCCAGCACCTCGACCACTGAAGCTTTCTTT.

This clone was observed at least ten times. V and J are TRBV5-1 and TRBJ2-5, with 13 bases lining up with TRBD2. The CDR3 sequence is 17 residues long. The germline gives CDR1 SGHRS, CDR2 YFSETQ. The J segment lost 5 bases and the V segment lost 4 bases, leaving 11 bases of the junction unmatched. CDR3 sequence: CASSPRPGLAGTETQYF. CDR3 nucleotide sequence: TGCGCCAGCAGCCCGCGACCGGGACTAGCGGGAACGGAGACCCAGTACTTC.

This chain joins TRBV29-1 and TRBJ1-4; tentative D call: TRBD1 (6 bases). Trimming pared 0 bases from V and 4 bases from J, leaving 30 bases between. The CDR3 extends over 21 amino acids. CDR1 is SQVTM and CDR2 is ANQGSEA in the germline V gene. CDR3 bases: TGCAGCGTTGAAGACTACAGGGTTAGGGGCAAGGCGGCGCACCTTAATGAAAAACTGTTTTTT. This translates into CSVEDYRVRGKAAHLNEKLFF.

The chain couples TRBV19 to TRBJ2-2; a weak D match, TRBD1 (5 bases). Germline V CDR1 and CDR2: LNHDA, SQIVND (reference sequence). With 5 bases removed from V and 3 bases from J, the gap between germline ends came to 13 bases. This CDR3 has 15 amino acids. The CDR3 sequence: CASSRQGLDTGELFF. DNA of the CDR3: TGTGCCAGTAGTCGCCAGGGTCTAGACACCGGGGAGCTGTTTTTT.

The V and J genes are TRBV7-2 and TRBJ2-5, with no clear D. The CDR3 consists of 11 residues. Germline CDR1 and CDR2: SGHTA and FQGNSA. Trimming stripped 4 bases from V and 6 bases from J, with 6 bases between. The CDR3 reads CASSSFQTQYF. The DNA of the CDR3 is TGTGCCAGCAGCTCCTTCCAGACCCAGTACTTC.

The chain couples TRBV4-2 to TRBJ2-5; 12 nucleotides match TRBD2. The J segment lost 5 bases and the V segment lost 4 bases, leaving 8 bases of the junction unmatched. This CDR3 comprises 16 residues. Germline V gene sequence: CDR1 LGHNA, CDR2 YNFKEQ. The DNA for the CDR3 is TGTGCCAGCAGCCCATCAACCGGGACTAGCGGGGAGACCCAGTACTTC. This codes for CASSPSTGTSGETQYF.

This chain links TRBV11-2 with TRBJ1-4; D is ambiguous. Trimming removed 4 bases from V and 7 bases from J, with 13 bases in between. CDR3 length equals 14 residues. Germline V gene lookup returns CDR1 SGHAT and CDR2 FQNNGV. The CDR3 coding sequence is TGTGCCAGCAGCTGGCGAGGCGGGTCTGAAAAACTGTTTTTT. It specifies CASSWRGGSEKLFF.

V and J are TRBV9 and TRBJ2-7, with D maybe TRBD2 (6 bases). Germline assignment: CDR1 SGDLS and CDR2 YYNGEE. The CDR3 length is 13 residues. Trimming stripped 0 bases from V and 6 bases from J, with 10 bases between. CDR3 coding DNA: TGTGCCAGCAGCGTAGCTGCGGGAAGCGAGCAGTACTTC. Its translation is CASSVAAGSEQYF.

This clone is labeled medium-sized. Other DNA sequences in this specimen translate into the identical CDR3. V and J are TRBV5-4 and TRBJ2-1; D is possibly TRBD1 or TRBD2 (7 bases each). Germline values: CDR1 SGHNT, CDR2 YYREEE (reference sequence). V lost 4 bases, J lost 9 bases, and 14 bases lay in between. The CDR3 length is 13 residues. Here the CDR3 reads CASSLSGTAEQFF. The CDR3 bases are TGTGCCAGCAGCCTGAGCGGGACAGCTGAGCAGTTCTTC.

The chain couples TRBV4-3 to TRBJ2-1; no definite D call. The CDR3 covers 15 residues. Germline lookup yields CDR1 LGHNA and CDR2 YSLEER. V lost 1 base to trimming and J lost 0 bases, with 7 bases between them. Here the CDR3 DNA reads TGCGCCAGCAGCCAAGGGATTAGCTCCTACAATGAGCAGTTCTTC. Residues: CASSQGISSYNEQFF.

The V and J genes are TRBV6-7 and TRBJ1-5; D unresolved. TRBV6-7 is filed as an ORF, its function uncertain. The CDR3 runs to 16 residues. Trimming shortened V by 2 bases and J by 5 bases, and 16 bases separated the two germline ends. The CDR3 spells CASSYPSEVSHQPQHF. In DNA, the CDR3 is TGTGCCAGCAGTTACCCTTCCGAGGTTTCACATCAGCCCCAGCATTTT.

This sequence joins TRBV27 and TRBJ2-7, with 11 bases matching TRBD2. Losses at the gene ends were 4 bases for V and 6 bases for J; bases not matched to a gene: 5. This CDR3 contains 14 residues. CDR1 MNHEY and CDR2 SMNVEV come from the germline V gene (reference sequence). CDR3 region: CASSSPGLAVEQYF. The CDR3 DNA reads TGTGCCAGCAGTTCGCCGGGACTAGCGGTCGAGCAGTACTTC.

This clone was detected a few times. Only one base separates this from a far larger clonotype, so it likely reflects a read error. This chain connects TRBV29-1 to TRBJ1-2; D is ambiguous. This CDR3 region has 11 residues. Deletions cut 7 bases from V and 2 bases from J, with 8 bases between. Germline assignment: CDR1 SQVTM and CDR2 ANQGSEA. CDR3 sequence reads: CSEPSNYGYTF. The CDR3 DNA reads as TGCAGCGAGCCCTCAAACTATGGCTACACCTTC.